These T cell receptor beta chains were read from a single sample in a study of molecular identifiers for immune sequencing clone quantification. TCRdb ran MiXCR on the PCR reads and lists one entry per CDR3 protein. The table shows approximately 550,000 distinct CDR3 sequences, with over 20% occurring only once. The specimen was naive CD8+ T cells from blood, with Jurkat cell RNA spiked in. These receptors originate from a human donor in good health. Some libraries in this study had Jurkat cell RNA spiked in. Each CDR3 is given with its conserved first and last residue. D genes are given only for firm matches. Clone size is given for some rows only: seen once, a few or many times, or a class if the clone is expanded.

CDR3: CASRISAGHRYEQYF; DNA: TGTGCCAGTAGAATTTCCGCGGGACACCGCTACGAGCAGTACTTC; V: TRBV19; D: .; size: few; J: TRBJ2-7
CDR3: CASSQEGDLFSGYTF; DNA: TGTGCCAGCAGCCAGGAGGGGGATTTGTTTAGCGGCTACACCTTC; V: TRBV12-3/TRBV12-4; D: .; size: .; J: TRBJ1-2
CDR3: CASSYAGDQPQHF; DNA: TGTGCCAGCAGTTACGCGGGGGATCAGCCCCAGCATTTT; V: TRBV6-5; D: .; size: many; J: TRBJ1-5
CDR3: CASSQVRGMNTEAFF; DNA: TGTGCCAGCAGCCAAGTGCGTGGGATGAACACTGAAGCTTTCTTT; V: TRBV3-1; D: .; size: .; J: TRBJ1-1
CDR3: CASSAGGLAGGYEQYF; DNA: TGTGCCAGCAGTGCCGGGGGACTAGCGGGGGGCTACGAGCAGTACTTC; V: TRBV27; D: TRBD2; size: few; J: TRBJ2-7
CDR3: CASSPTTGLETQYF; DNA: TGTGCCAGCAGTCCAACGACAGGGCTGGAGACCCAGTACTTC; V: TRBV6-2/TRBV6-3; D: TRBD1; size: few; J: TRBJ2-5
CDR3: CASSLGGAGITEAFF; DNA: TGCGCCAGCAGCTTGGGGGGTGCAGGGATCACTGAAGCTTTCTTT; V: TRBV5-1; D: .; size: .; J: TRBJ1-1
CDR3: CASSLVPGRVSYNSPLHF; DNA: TGCGCCAGCAGCTTGGTTCCAGGCCGTGTCTCCTATAATTCACCCCTCCACTTT; V: TRBV5-1; D: .; size: many; J: TRBJ1-6
CDR3: CSARVLAGDYNEQFF; DNA: TGCAGTGCTAGGGTACTAGCGGGAGATTACAATGAGCAGTTCTTC; V: TRBV20-1; D: TRBD2; size: few; J: TRBJ2-1
CDR3: CASSPLRDPTNEKLFF; DNA: TGTGCCAGCTCACCACTGAGGGATCCAACTAATGAAAAACTGTTTTTT; V: TRBV18; D: .; size: many; J: TRBJ1-4
CDR3: CASSPGTGGPYEQFF; DNA: TGCGCCAGCAGCCCAGGGACAGGGGGCCCGTATGAGCAGTTCTTC; V: TRBV4-3; D: TRBD1; size: few; J: TRBJ2-1
CDR3: CASSAAGTSGREASYEQYF; DNA: TGTGCCAGCAGCGCGGCCGGGACTAGCGGAAGGGAGGCCTCCTACGAGCAGTACTTC; V: TRBV5-6; D: TRBD2; size: few; J: TRBJ2-7
CDR3: CASSFRASCNEQFF; DNA: TGTGCCAGCAGCTTCCGGGCGTCGTGCAATGAGCAGTTCTTC; V: TRBV5-4; D: .; size: .; J: TRBJ2-1
CDR3: CASSEGQSNQPQHF; DNA: TGTGCCAGCAGTGAGGGACAGAGCAATCAGCCCCAGCATTTT; V: TRBV2; D: TRBD1; size: many; J: TRBJ1-5
CDR3: CASSLDTSGDEQFF; DNA: TGTGCCAGCAGCTTAGACACTAGCGGAGACGAGCAGTTCTTC; V: TRBV11-2; D: TRBD2; size: .; J: TRBJ2-1
CDR3: CASSLEAGEETQYF; DNA: TGTGCCAGCAGCTTAGAAGCGGGGGAAGAGACCCAGTACTTC; V: TRBV11-2; D: TRBD2; size: many; J: TRBJ2-5
CDR3: CAIRGQGYNQPRHF; DNA: TGTGCCATCAGGGGACAGGGTTACAATCAGCCCCGGCATTTT; V: TRBV10-3; D: TRBD1; size: .; J: TRBJ1-5
CDR3: CASSLGDLSDTDTQYF; DNA: TGTGCCAGCAGCTTAGGAGACCTCTCCGACACAGATACGCAGTATTTT; V: TRBV7-9; D: .; size: many; J: TRBJ2-3
CDR3: CASSYGAGTDYGYTF; DNA: TGTGCCAGCAGTTATGGGGCAGGGACTGACTATGGCTACACCTTC; V: TRBV6-6; D: .; size: once; J: TRBJ1-2
CDR3: CASSLGLAGVTQETQYF; DNA: TGTGCCAGCAGCCTTGGACTAGCGGGGGTTACCCAAGAGACCCAGTACTTC; V: TRBV7-9; D: TRBD2; size: many; J: TRBJ2-5
CDR3: CASRKDYEQYF; DNA: TGTGCCAGCAGGAAGGACTACGAGCAGTACTTC; V: TRBV6-2/TRBV6-3; D: .; size: few; J: TRBJ2-7
CDR3: CASSRPGLPTEAFF; DNA: TGTGCCAGCAGTCGACCGGGACTTCCAACTGAAGCTTTCTTT; V: TRBV14; D: .; size: many; J: TRBJ1-1
CDR3: CASSFNYYEQYF; DNA: TGCGCCAGCAGCTTCAACTACTACGAGCAGTACTTC; V: TRBV5-8; D: .; size: few; J: TRBJ2-7
CDR3: CASSPPGQVFSGANVLTF; DNA: TGTGCCAGCTCACCACCGGGACAGGTGTTCTCTGGGGCCAACGTCCTGACTTTC; V: TRBV18; D: TRBD1; size: many; J: TRBJ2-6
CDR3: CASSSTRLAEVTDTQYF; DNA: TGTGCCAGCAGCTCGACCAGACTAGCGGAGGTCACAGATACGCAGTATTTT; V: TRBV7-2; D: TRBD2; size: many; J: TRBJ2-3
CDR3: CASSSGLAGERGGTQYF; DNA: TGTGCCAGCAGCTCGGGACTAGCGGGAGAGCGAGGAGGTACGCAGTATTTT; V: TRBV7-9; D: TRBD2; size: .; J: TRBJ2-3
CDR3: CASSKEGQSKPRTDTQYF; DNA: TGTGCCAGCAGCAAAGAGGGGCAATCAAAGCCAAGGACAGATACGCAGTATTTT; V: TRBV21-1; D: .; size: many; J: TRBJ2-3
CDR3: CASSVESTDTQYF; DNA: TGTGCCAGCAGCGTAGAGAGCACAGATACGCAGTATTTT; V: TRBV9; D: .; size: many; J: TRBJ2-3
CDR3: CASSLSLQRPTETQYF; DNA: TGTGCCAGCAGCTTATCCCTCCAAAGGCCTACCGAGACCCAGTACTTC; V: TRBV7-2; D: .; size: many; J: TRBJ2-5
CDR3: CASSLVLGQGPNQPQHF; DNA: TGTGCCAGCAGCTTAGTCCTTGGACAGGGCCCCAATCAGCCCCAGCATTTT; V: TRBV7-9; D: TRBD1; size: many; J: TRBJ1-5
CDR3: CASRRDLVVYPDTQYF; DNA: TGTGCCAGCAGGAGGGACCTTGTGGTTTATCCAGATACGCAGTATTTT; V: TRBV6-1; D: .; size: .; J: TRBJ2-3
CDR3: CASSPLVAGDTGELFF; DNA: TGTGCCAGCAGCCCTCTCGTAGCGGGGGACACCGGGGAGCTGTTTTTT; V: TRBV7-9; D: TRBD2; size: .; J: TRBJ2-2
CDR3: CASRAGDSPMNTEAFF; DNA: TGTGCCAGCAGGGCGGGGGACAGCCCCATGAACACTGAAGCTTTCTTT; V: TRBV2; D: TRBD1; size: many; J: TRBJ1-1
CDR3: CASSYSIRESTDTQYF; DNA: TGTGCCAGCAGTTACTCGATTCGAGAGAGCACAGATACGCAGTATTTT; V: TRBV6-2/TRBV6-3; D: .; size: many; J: TRBJ2-3
CDR3: CASSLAEGARGQPQHF; DNA: TGTGCCAGCAGCTTAGCGGAGGGGGCAAGGGGTCAGCCCCAGCATTTT; V: TRBV7-6; D: TRBD1; size: many; J: TRBJ1-5
CDR3: CASSWTSGDAYNEQFF; DNA: TGTGCCAGTAGCTGGACTAGCGGGGATGCCTACAATGAGCAGTTCTTC; V: TRBV19; D: TRBD2; size: .; J: TRBJ2-1
CDR3: CASSSLYRDNAYEQYF; DNA: TGTGCCAGCAGCTCACTTTACCGGGACAACGCCTACGAGCAGTACTTC; V: TRBV7-9; D: .; size: many; J: TRBJ2-7
CDR3: CASSLFPDRADTQYF; DNA: TGTGCCAGCAGTTTATTCCCGGACAGGGCAGATACGCAGTATTTT; V: TRBV12-3/TRBV12-4; D: TRBD1; size: .; J: TRBJ2-3
CDR3: CASSRRGEAETQYF; DNA: TGTGCCAGCAGCCGTCGTGGAGAAGCGGAGACCCAGTACTTC; V: TRBV4-2; D: .; size: .; J: TRBJ2-5
CDR3: CSVLLAGGNTGELFF; DNA: TGCAGCGTCCTCCTAGCGGGAGGTAACACCGGGGAGCTGTTTTTT; V: TRBV29-1; D: TRBD2; size: many; J: TRBJ2-2
CDR3: CASSPRDRVGSGANVLTF; DNA: TGTGCCAGCTCACCAAGAGACAGGGTAGGCTCTGGGGCCAACGTCCTGACTTTC; V: TRBV18; D: TRBD1; size: few; J: TRBJ2-6
CDR3: CAGSQDRGASGNTIYF; DNA: TGCGCCGGCAGCCAAGATCGGGGGGCCTCTGGAAACACCATATATTTT; V: TRBV4-3; D: .; size: .; J: TRBJ1-3
CDR3: CASSQVDGLIYGYTF; DNA: TGCGCCAGCAGCCAAGTAGACGGGTTGATCTATGGCTACACCTTC; V: TRBV4-1; D: .; size: many; J: TRBJ1-2
CDR3: CASSPGGDTEAFF; DNA: TGTGCCAGCTCACCAGGAGGGGACACTGAAGCTTTCTTT; V: TRBV18; D: .; size: few; J: TRBJ1-1
CDR3: CARSQETSGMDTDTQYF; DNA: TGTGCCCGCAGCCAAGAGACTAGCGGGATGGACACAGATACGCAGTATTTT; V: TRBV3-1; D: TRBD2; size: .; J: TRBJ2-3
CDR3: CASSLSPGQRDGYTF; DNA: TGTGCCAGCAGCTTATCGCCCGGACAGAGGGATGGCTACACCTTC; V: TRBV11-2; D: .; size: few; J: TRBJ1-2
CDR3: CASSMGPPTNTGELFF; DNA: TGTGCCAGTAGTATGGGTCCCCCAACGAACACCGGGGAGCTGTTTTTT; V: TRBV19; D: .; size: many; J: TRBJ2-2
CDR3: CASSFLRGTSTDTQYF; DNA: TGTGCCAGCAGCTTCTTACGGGGGACTAGCACAGATACGCAGTATTTT; V: TRBV7-8; D: .; size: many; J: TRBJ2-3
CDR3: CSAMNPQPQHF; DNA: TGCAGTGCTATGAATCCTCAGCCCCAGCATTTT; V: TRBV20-1; D: .; size: .; J: TRBJ1-5
CDR3: CAISLSGYGTDTQYF; DNA: TGTGCCATCAGCCTTAGCGGCTATGGCACAGATACGCAGTATTTT; V: TRBV10-3; D: .; size: .; J: TRBJ2-3
CDR3: CASRDGGSTEAFF; DNA: TGCGCCAGCAGAGATGGGGGGAGCACTGAAGCTTTCTTT; V: TRBV5-1; D: .; size: .; J: TRBJ1-1
CDR3: CASSPSPGVISTDTQYF; DNA: TGCGCCAGCAGCCCGAGTCCGGGGGTAATAAGCACAGATACGCAGTATTTT; V: TRBV4-3; D: .; size: many; J: TRBJ2-3